Shown below are 24 T cell receptor beta chains from a single sample sequenced in a study of cytomegalovirus exposure and HLA in healthy donors. PCR was performed using 60 Vbeta and 13 Jbeta primers. The protocol was immunoSEQ multiplex PCR, while the TCRdb copy is restricted to in-frame clones and leaves out a portion. This sample carries some 76,000 clones, with 2.4% going to the ten biggest clones. The sequencing sample was made of PBMCs. These TCRs come from a female donor in good health and CMV-seropositive.

J is TRBJ2-3 and V is TRBV7-9; 7 bases fit TRBD2. J was trimmed by 1 base and V by 5 bases; bases with no gene match: 3. This CDR3 is 14 amino acids long. From germline, CDR1 is SEHNR and CDR2 FQNEAQ (reference sequence). CDR3 residues: CASSGAGGTDTQYF. CDR3 DNA sequence: TGTGCCAGCAGCGGTGCGGGGGGCACAGATACGCAGTATTTT.

CDR3: CASSLPGSGNTIYF. The CDR3 region has the DNA TGTGCCAGCAGCTTACCGGGCTCTGGAAACACCATATATTTT. V gene TRBV11-2 combines with J gene TRBJ1-3; no reliable D call. Germline V gives CDR1 SGHAT, CDR2 FQNNGV. The CDR3 is 14 residues long. V lost 2 bases to trimming and J lost 0 bases, with 5 bases between them.

The rearrangement joins TRBV10-3 to TRBJ2-1; D unclear. V was trimmed by 3 bases and J by 0 bases, leaving 12 bases between them. This CDR3 has 16 residues. CDR1 and CDR2 (germline): ENHRY, SYGVKD. The CDR3 sequence: CAISDNRVSSYNEQFF. The DNA of the CDR3 is TGTGCCATCAGTGACAATCGGGTGAGCTCCTACAATGAGCAGTTCTTC.

The chain combines TRBV28 with TRBJ2-1, with 7 bases aligning to TRBD2. Per germline, CDR1 MDHEN and CDR2 SYDVKM. The trim removed 11 bases at V and 8 bases at J, leaving 12 bases unmatched. The CDR3 loop spans 13 amino acids. CDR3: CACRPGGLDEQFF. Written as DNA, the CDR3 is TGTGCCTGCCGACCGGGGGGTCTCGATGAGCAGTTCTTC.

Points on this clone: At one end, the junction sequence differs from germline, possibly due to a read error. The V and J genes are TRBV9 and TRBJ1-1; possibly TRBD1 for D (5 bases). In germline, CDR1 is SGDLS, CDR2 YYNGEE. The CDR3 runs to 15 residues. The CDR3, as DNA: TGTGCCAGCATGAGAGAAGACAGACCGAACACTGAAGATTTCTTT. The encoded protein is CASMREDRPNTEDFF.

This chain links TRBV5-1 with TRBJ2-2; D call uncertain. CDR3 size: 17 residues. Germline V lookup: CDR1 SGHRS, CDR2 YFSETQ. The V gene lost 1 base and the J gene lost 0 bases, with 13 bases spanning the gap. The CDR3 sequence is CASSLTAPKPNTGELFF. The CDR3 DNA reads TGCGCCAGCAGCTTGACAGCCCCGAAACCGAACACCGGGGAGCTGTTTTTT.

This chain uses TRBV27 with TRBJ2-7, with D possibly being TRBD1 (6 bases). Trimming removed 4 bases at V and 3 bases at J, with 19 bases between. The germline gives CDR1 MNHEY, CDR2 SMNVEV (reference sequence). This CDR3 has 16 amino acids. The CDR3 DNA is TGTGCCAGCAGTTCGTGGGACAAACAAAGTAGCTACGAGCAGTACTTC. Translation gives CASSSWDKQSSYEQYF.

The chain recombines TRBV9 with TRBJ2-7; unclear D gene. Germline V CDR1 and CDR2: SGDLS, YYNGEE. This CDR3 contains 14 residues. The V end lost 4 bases, the J end lost 3 bases, and 14 bases lay between the germline ends. In DNA, the CDR3 is TGTGCCAGCAGCCCACGGCTAGGCCTCTACGAGCAGTACTTC. It yields the protein CASSPRLGLYEQYF.

The J gene is TRBJ1-2, the V gene TRBV5-3; D unclear. TRBV5-3 is known as an ORF, though its function is uncertain. The CDR3 length is 12 residues. Trimming removed 0 bases from V and 8 bases from J, with 8 bases in between. CDR3 in amino acids: CARSLAGMGYTF. The CDR3 DNA follows: TGTGCCAGAAGCTTGGCCGGGATGGGCTACACCTTC.

The chain employs TRBV4-1 and TRBJ1-6, with D possibly matching TRBD1 (5 bases). This CDR3 comprises 15 residues. Germline CDR1 MGHRA, CDR2 YSYEKL. V was cut by 2 bases and J by 7 bases, with 12 bases left in between. The CDR3 DNA is TGCGCCAGCAGCCAAAACTCAGGGATCAATTCACCCCTCCACTTT. Encoded protein: CASSQNSGINSPLHF.

The V gene is TRBV7-9, the J gene TRBJ1-1, with 7 positions matching TRBD1. Germline V gene sequence: CDR1 SEHNR, CDR2 FQNEAQ (reference sequence). CDR3 length: 14 amino acids. Trimming took 3 bases from V and 0 from J; bases not matched to a gene: 1. Here the CDR3 reads CASSFQGVNTEAFF. In DNA form, the CDR3 reads TGTGCCAGCAGCTTTCAGGGGGTGAACACTGAAGCTTTCTTT.

The rearrangement uses TRBV2 and TRBJ1-2; no clear D gene. Germline V gene sequence: CDR1 SNHLY, CDR2 FYNNEI. CDR3 length equals 14 residues. Trimming took 5 bases from V and 6 from J, leaving 16 bases between them. The CDR3 DNA is TGTGCCAGCAGTCCGGACTCCTGGGAGGATGGCTACACCTTC. This sequence encodes CASSPDSWEDGYTF.

The chain combines TRBV5-1 with TRBJ2-1; no clear D gene. From germline, CDR1 is SGHRS and CDR2 YFSETQ. V gave up 0 bases and J gave up 8 bases, with 9 bases separating them. The CDR3 sequence is 13 residues long. The chain's CDR3 is CASSLAGVDEQFF. CDR3 nucleotide sequence: TGCGCCAGCAGCTTGGCCGGAGTCGATGAGCAGTTCTTC.

This chain joins TRBV2 and TRBJ2-4, with D possibly TRBD2 on 6 matching bases. The CDR3 runs to 14 residues. Germline assignment: CDR1 SNHLY and CDR2 FYNNEI. With 4 bases removed from V and 8 bases from J, the gap between germline ends came to 15 bases. The CDR3 here is CASSVGPWEDIQYF. As DNA, the CDR3 is TGTGCCAGCAGTGTCGGCCCCTGGGAGGACATTCAGTACTTC.

This chain links TRBV4-1 with TRBJ2-1, with 8 bases aligning to TRBD2. The CDR3 is 15 residues long. V lost 4 bases, J lost 5 bases, and 7 bases stayed unmatched. Germline values: CDR1 MGHRA, CDR2 YSYEKL. CDR3 protein: CASSRGAGEDNEQFF. For the CDR3, the DNA is TGCGCCAGCAGCCGGGGAGCGGGGGAAGACAATGAGCAGTTCTTC.

The J gene is TRBJ2-7, the V gene TRBV4-1; TRBD2 might be the D (7 bases). Trimming removed 3 bases from V and 2 bases from J, with 14 bases in between. The germline gives CDR1 MGHRA, CDR2 YSYEKL. The CDR3 covers 15 residues. The CDR3 loop is CASSQLGGAAYEQYF. The CDR3 DNA reads as TGCGCCAGCAGCCAGTTAGGGGGGGCGGCCTACGAGCAGTACTTC.

CDR3 amino acids: CASSPTGVAGEQYF. In nucleotides, the CDR3 is TGTGCCAGCTCACCTACCGGGGTAGCTGGCGAGCAGTACTTC. V gene TRBV18 combines with J gene TRBJ2-7, with D maybe TRBD2 (5 bases). Between the trimmed V and J ends, which lost 3 bases and 6 bases, there was a span of 15 bases. Germline CDR1 is KGHSH and CDR2 is LQKENI. The CDR3 runs to 14 residues.

This chain uses TRBV7-9 with TRBJ2-2; no clear D. Trimming took 4 bases from V and 3 from J, leaving 3 bases between them. The germline V gene has CDR1 SEHNR and CDR2 FQNEAQ (reference sequence). The CDR3 has 12 amino acids. DNA of the CDR3: TGTGCCAGCAGCTACTACACCGGGGAGCTGTTTTTT. Amino acids: CASSYYTGELFF. The whole variable domain, filled in from reference TRBV7-9 and TRBJ2-2, reads DTGVSQNPRHKITKRGQNVTFRCDPISEHNRLYWYRQTLGQGPEFLTYFQNEAQLEKSRLLSDRFSAERPKGSFSTLEIQRTEQGDSAMYLCASSYYTGELFFGEGSRLTVL.

This rearrangement joins TRBV5-5 to TRBJ2-1; unclear D gene. From germline, CDR1 is SGHKS and CDR2 YYEKEE (reference sequence). The CDR3 runs 15 residues. Trimming stripped 1 base from V and 1 base from J, with 9 bases between. CDR3 in amino acids: CASSLIQKSYNEQFF. The CDR3 nucleotides are TGTGCCAGCAGCTTGATACAGAAATCCTACAATGAGCAGTTCTTC.

This chain connects TRBV7-7 to TRBJ2-7, with 7 bases aligning to TRBD1. V trimming: 5 bases; J trimming: 5 bases; junction bases outside the gene matches: 6. In germline, CDR1 is SSHAT, CDR2 FNYEAQ (reference sequence). The CDR3 length is 13 residues. CDR3 DNA: TGTGCCAGCAGCCGAGACAGGGAAAACGAGCAGTACTTC. This encodes CASSRDRENEQYF.

This chain connects TRBV7-2 to TRBJ2-1; D gene unclear. The germline V and J ends were trimmed by 5 bases and 7 bases, with 18 bases remaining between them. The CDR3 totals 15 residues. The V gene's germline CDR1 is SGHTA and CDR2 FQGNSA. The CDR3 DNA is TGTGCCAGCAGCCGTTTTAAACCCCAGATGAATGAGCAGTTCTTC. It encodes CASSRFKPQMNEQFF.

The CDR3 sequence: CASSLTVTNYGYTF. CDR3 DNA: TGTGCCAGCAGCCTGACAGTTACTAACTATGGCTACACCTTC. The rearrangement links TRBV11-1 to TRBJ1-2; tentatively, D is TRBD1 (5 bases). V was shortened by 5 bases and J by 0 bases, with 10 bases between the two germline ends. In germline, CDR1 is SGHAT, CDR2 FQDESV (reference sequence). The CDR3 sequence is 14 residues long. Filled out from reference TRBV11-1 and TRBJ1-2, the complete variable domain reads EAEVAQSPRYKITEKSQAVAFWCDPISGHATLYWYRQILGQGPELLVQFQDESVVDDSQLPKDRFSAERLKGVDSTLKIQPAELGDSAMYLCASSLTVTNYGYTFGSGTRLTVV.

The gene calls are TRBV9 and TRBJ1-5, with 12 positions matching TRBD1. V gave up 3 bases and J gave up 4 bases; unmatched junction bases: 5. The CDR3 totals 16 residues. Germline V gene data show CDR1 as SGDLS and CDR2 as YYNGEE. The CDR3 region is CASSGGTGGRNQPQHF. CDR3 nucleotide sequence: TGTGCCAGCAGCGGGGGGACAGGGGGCAGGAATCAGCCCCAGCATTTT.

This chain connects TRBV19 to TRBJ1-5, with 10 bases fitting TRBD1. Germline V lookup: CDR1 LNHDA, CDR2 SQIVND (reference sequence). V gave up 3 bases and J gave up 5 bases; unmatched junction bases: 7. This CDR3 spans 16 amino acids. CDR3 protein: CASSMLDRGQDQPQHF. CDR3 nucleotides: TGTGCCAGTAGTATGTTAGACAGGGGGCAGGATCAGCCCCAGCATTTT.